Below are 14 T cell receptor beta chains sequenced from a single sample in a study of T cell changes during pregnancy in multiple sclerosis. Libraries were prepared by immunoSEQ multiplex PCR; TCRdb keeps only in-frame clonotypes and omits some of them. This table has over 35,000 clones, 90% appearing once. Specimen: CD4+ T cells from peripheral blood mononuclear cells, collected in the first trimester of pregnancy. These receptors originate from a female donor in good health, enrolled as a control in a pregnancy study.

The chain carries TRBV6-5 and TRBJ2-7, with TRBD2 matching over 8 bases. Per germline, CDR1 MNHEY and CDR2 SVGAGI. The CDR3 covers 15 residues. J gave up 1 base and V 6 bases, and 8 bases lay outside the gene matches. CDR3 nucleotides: TGTGCCAGCAGCGCCGTGGAGCGGGGGTCCTACGAGCAGTACTTC. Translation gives CASSAVERGSYEQYF.

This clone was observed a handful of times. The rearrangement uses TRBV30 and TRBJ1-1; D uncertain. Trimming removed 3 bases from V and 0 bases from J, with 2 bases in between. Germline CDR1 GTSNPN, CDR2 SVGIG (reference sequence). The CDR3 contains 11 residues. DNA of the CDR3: TGTGCCTGGAGCATGAACACTGAAGCTTTCTTT. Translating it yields CAWSMNTEAFF.

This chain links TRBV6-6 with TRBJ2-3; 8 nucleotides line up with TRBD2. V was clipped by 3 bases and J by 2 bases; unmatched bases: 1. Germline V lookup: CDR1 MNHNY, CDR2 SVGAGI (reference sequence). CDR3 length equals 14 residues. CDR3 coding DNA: TGTGCCAGCAGTTATAGCGGGATCACAGATACGCAGTATTTT. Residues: CASSYSGITDTQYF.

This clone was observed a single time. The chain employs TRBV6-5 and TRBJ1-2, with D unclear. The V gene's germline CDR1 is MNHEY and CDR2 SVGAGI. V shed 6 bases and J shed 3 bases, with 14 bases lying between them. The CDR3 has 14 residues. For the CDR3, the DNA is TGTGCCAGCAGAGGCCTAACCCAGGACTATGGCTACACCTTC. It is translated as CASRGLTQDYGYTF.

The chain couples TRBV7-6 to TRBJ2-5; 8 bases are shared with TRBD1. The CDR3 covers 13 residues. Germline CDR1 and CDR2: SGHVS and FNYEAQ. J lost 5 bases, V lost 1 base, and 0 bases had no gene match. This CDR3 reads CASSLGQGETQYF. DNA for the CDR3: TGTGCCAGCAGCTTAGGACAGGGGGAGACCCAGTACTTC.

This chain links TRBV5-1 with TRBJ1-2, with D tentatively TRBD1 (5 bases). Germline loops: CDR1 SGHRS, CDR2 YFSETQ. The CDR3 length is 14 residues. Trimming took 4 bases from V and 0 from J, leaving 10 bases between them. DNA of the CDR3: TGCGCCAGCAGCCTCGACAGCTCTAACTATGGCTACACCTTC. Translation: CASSLDSSNYGYTF.

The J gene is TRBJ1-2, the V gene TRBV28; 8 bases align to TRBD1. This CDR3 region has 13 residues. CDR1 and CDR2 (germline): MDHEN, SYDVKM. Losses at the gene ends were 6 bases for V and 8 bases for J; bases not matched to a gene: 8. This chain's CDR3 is CASRLGQGYGYTF. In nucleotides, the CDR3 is TGTGCCAGCAGACTCGGACAGGGTTACGGCTACACCTTC.

In DNA form, the CDR3 reads TGTGCCAGCAGCATACAGGGTGCGCAGGGCTACACCTTC. It yields the protein CASSIQGAQGYTF. The chain has TRBV9 and TRBJ1-2; tentative D call: TRBD1 (6 bases). The germline gives CDR1 SGDLS, CDR2 YYNGEE. V lost 4 bases, J lost 8 bases, and 15 bases lay in between. This CDR3 comprises 13 residues.

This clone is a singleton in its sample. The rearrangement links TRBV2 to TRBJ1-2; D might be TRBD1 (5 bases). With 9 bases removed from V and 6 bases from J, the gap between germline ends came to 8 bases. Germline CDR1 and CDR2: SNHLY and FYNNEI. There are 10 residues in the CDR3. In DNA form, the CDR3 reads TGTGCCAGAGGGGAGGATGGCTACACCTTC. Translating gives CARGEDGYTF.

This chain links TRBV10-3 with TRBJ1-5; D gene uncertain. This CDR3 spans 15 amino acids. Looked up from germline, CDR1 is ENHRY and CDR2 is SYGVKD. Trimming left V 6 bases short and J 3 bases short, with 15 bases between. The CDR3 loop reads CAISTSLGPNQPQHF. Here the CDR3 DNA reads TGTGCCATCAGCACCTCATTGGGCCCCAATCAGCCCCAGCATTTT.

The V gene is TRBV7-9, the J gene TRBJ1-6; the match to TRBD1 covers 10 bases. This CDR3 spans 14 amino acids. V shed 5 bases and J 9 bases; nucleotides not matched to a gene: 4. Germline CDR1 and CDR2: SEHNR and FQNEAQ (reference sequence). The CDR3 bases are TGTGCCAGCAGCCCCGGGACAGGGGTTTCACCCCTCCACTTT. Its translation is CASSPGTGVSPLHF.

The DNA for the CDR3 is TGTGCCAGCAGCTTAAAGTCCCTAGCGGGGGCTGATGAGCAGTTCTTC. Protein sequence: CASSLKSLAGADEQFF. J is TRBJ2-1 and V is TRBV7-3; TRBD2 aligns across 10 bases. V dropped 1 base and J dropped 8; count of bases not matched to a gene: 8. Germline values: CDR1 SGHTA, CDR2 FQGTGA. CDR3 size: 16 residues. Supplemented by reference TRBV7-3 and TRBJ2-1, the full variable domain reads GAGVSQTPSNKVTEKGKYVELRCDPISGHTALYWYRQSLGQGPEFLIYFQGTGAADDSGLPNDRFFAVRPEGSVSTLKIQRTERGDSAVYLCASSLKSLAGADEQFFGPGTRLTVL.

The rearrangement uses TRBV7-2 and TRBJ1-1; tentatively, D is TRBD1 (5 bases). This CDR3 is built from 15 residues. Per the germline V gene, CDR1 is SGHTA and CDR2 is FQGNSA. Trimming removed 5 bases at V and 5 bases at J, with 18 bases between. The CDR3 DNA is TGTGCCAGCAGCCCCCGTGCTGGGGCTAATACTGAAGCTTTCTTT. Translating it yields CASSPRAGANTEAFF.

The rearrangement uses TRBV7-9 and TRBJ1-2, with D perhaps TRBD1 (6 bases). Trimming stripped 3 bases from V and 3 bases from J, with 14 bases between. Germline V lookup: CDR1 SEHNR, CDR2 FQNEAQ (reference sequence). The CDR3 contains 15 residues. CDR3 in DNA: TGTGCCAGCAGCTTGGCCGGGACACGAGACTATGGCTACACCTTC. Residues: CASSLAGTRDYGYTF. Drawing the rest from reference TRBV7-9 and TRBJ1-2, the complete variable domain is DTGVSQNPRHKITKRGQNVTFRCDPISEHNRLYWYRQTLGQGPEFLTYFQNEAQLEKSRLLSDRFSAERPKGSFSTLEIQRTEQGDSAMYLCASSLAGTRDYGYTFGSGTRLTVV.